This T cell receptor (beta chain) derives from a study of shared clonotypes between healthy human individuals. Assay used: immunoSEQ multiplex PCR; TCRdb lists only in-frame clones, some missing. The sample holds some 2 million clones, about 95% seen once. CD8 cells classed as naive were CD45RO-negative and positively selected for CCR7, excluding terminally differentiated effector memory CD45RA+ cells. This CDR3 has 14 amino acids. Germline V gene data show CDR1 as MGHRA and CDR2 as YSYEKL. Trimming stripped 4 bases from V and 2 bases from J, with 12 bases between. The receptor comes from a man aged 18 to 35 in good health. Specimen: naive CD8+ T cells sorted from blood. The chain combines TRBV4-1 with TRBJ2-7; D might be TRBD1 or TRBD2, each matching 5 bases. The CDR3 DNA is TGCGCCAGCAGCCTGGGGCTAGCACCCTACGAGCAGTACTTC. Protein sequence: CASSLGLAPYEQYF.